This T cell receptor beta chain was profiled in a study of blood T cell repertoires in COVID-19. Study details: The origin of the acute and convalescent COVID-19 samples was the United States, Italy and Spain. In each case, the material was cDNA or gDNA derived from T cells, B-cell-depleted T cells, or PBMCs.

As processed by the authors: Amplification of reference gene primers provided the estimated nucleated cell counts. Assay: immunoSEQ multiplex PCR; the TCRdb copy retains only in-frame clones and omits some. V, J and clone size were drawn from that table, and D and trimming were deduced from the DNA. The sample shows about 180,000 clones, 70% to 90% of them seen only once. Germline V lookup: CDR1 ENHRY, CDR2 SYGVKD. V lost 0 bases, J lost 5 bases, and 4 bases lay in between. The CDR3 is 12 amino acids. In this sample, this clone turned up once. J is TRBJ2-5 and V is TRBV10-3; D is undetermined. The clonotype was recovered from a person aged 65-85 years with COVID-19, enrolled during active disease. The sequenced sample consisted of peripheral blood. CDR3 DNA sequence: TGTGCCATCAGTGAGTCCGTCGAGACCCAGTACTTC. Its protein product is CAISESVETQYF.